The entry below gives a single T cell receptor (beta chain) sequence along with its context. Its antigen is as yet unknown. Unique molecular identifiers were present on cDNA, and template switching added a universal primer site. TCRdb re-derived calls from the 5' RACE reads in MiXCR, one entry per CDR3 protein. Of about 900,000 distinct CDR3 sequences listed, approximately 13% are singletons. This specimen belongs to a study of identical twins. General study findings and limits: Fewer insertions characterized abundant cord blood beta clonotypes, whereas memory repertoires showed none. Models came in too low on out-of-frame TCR alpha sharing in monozygotic twins.

This CDR3 has 13 residues. Trimming removed 9 bases from V and 7 bases from J, with 15 bases in between. These same records also appear under a second study, on yellow fever vaccine responses in identical twins. That paper states: Among the twins, the vaccine T cell response reportedly seemed partly convergent and partly personalized.

Sequencing used PBMCs. This receptor was identified in a woman under 30 in good health. This chain uses TRBV12-3 or TRBV12-4 with TRBJ2-2; D gene unclear. The CDR3 DNA sequence: TGTGCCAGTAGCTCCTCTAGATACGGGGAGCTGTTTTTT. Its translation is CASSSSRYGELFF.